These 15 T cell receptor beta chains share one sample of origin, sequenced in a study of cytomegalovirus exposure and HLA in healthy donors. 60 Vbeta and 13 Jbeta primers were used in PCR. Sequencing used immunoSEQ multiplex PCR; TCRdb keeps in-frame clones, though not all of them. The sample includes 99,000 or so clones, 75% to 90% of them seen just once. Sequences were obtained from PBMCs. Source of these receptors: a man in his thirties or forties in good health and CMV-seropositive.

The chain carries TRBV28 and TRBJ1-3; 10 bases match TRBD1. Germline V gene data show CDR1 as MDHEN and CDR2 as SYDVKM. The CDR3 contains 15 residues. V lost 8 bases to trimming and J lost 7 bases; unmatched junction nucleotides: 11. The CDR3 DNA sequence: TGTGCCAGCCGACTACCGGGACAGGGGTTGAACACCATATATTTT. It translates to CASRLPGQGLNTIYF.

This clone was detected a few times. CDR3 amino acids: CATSRAPVPEGRGRGYTF. CDR3 nucleotides: TGTGCCACCAGCAGAGCCCCGGTCCCCGAGGGCAGGGGTCGAGGCTACACCTTC. The chain couples TRBV15 to TRBJ1-2; D possibly corresponds to TRBD1 (6 bases). V was shortened by 1 base and J by 8 bases, with 26 bases between the two germline ends. The length of the CDR3 is 18 residues. Germline CDR1 reads LNHNV; CDR2 reads YYDKDF (reference sequence). The whole variable domain, filled in from reference TRBV15 and TRBJ1-2, reads DAMVIQNPRYQVTQFGKPVTLSCSQTLNHNVMYWYQQKSSQAPKLLFHYYDKDFNNEADTPDNFQSRRPNTSFCFLDIRSPGLGDTAMYLCATSRAPVPEGRGRGYTFGSGTRLTVV.

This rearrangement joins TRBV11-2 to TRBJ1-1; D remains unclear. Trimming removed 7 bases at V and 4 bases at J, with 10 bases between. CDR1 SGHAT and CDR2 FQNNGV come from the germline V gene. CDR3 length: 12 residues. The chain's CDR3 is CASTLGGTEAFF. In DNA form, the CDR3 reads TGTGCCAGCACCTTGGGAGGCACTGAAGCTTTCTTT.

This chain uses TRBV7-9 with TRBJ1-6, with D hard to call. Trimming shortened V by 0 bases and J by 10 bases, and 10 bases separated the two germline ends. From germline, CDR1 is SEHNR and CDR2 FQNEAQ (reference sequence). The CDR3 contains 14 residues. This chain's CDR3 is CASSLALPGSPLHF. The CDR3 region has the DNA TGTGCCAGCAGCTTAGCGCTCCCGGGATCACCCCTCCACTTT.

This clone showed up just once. The CDR3 DNA follows: TGTGCCAGCAGGCGGGGGGAAACCTACAATGAGCAGTTCTTC. It codes for CASRRGETYNEQFF. The rearrangement uses TRBV27 and TRBJ2-1; 8 bases fit TRBD2. Trimming at V came to 6 bases and at J to 2 bases, leaving 3 bases not matched to a gene. Germline V CDR1 and CDR2: MNHEY, SMNVEV (reference sequence). The CDR3 has 14 residues.

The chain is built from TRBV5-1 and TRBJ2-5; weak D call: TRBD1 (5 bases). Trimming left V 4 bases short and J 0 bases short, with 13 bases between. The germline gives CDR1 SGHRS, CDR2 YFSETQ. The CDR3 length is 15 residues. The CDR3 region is CASSDTQGYQETQYF. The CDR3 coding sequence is TGCGCCAGCAGCGACACGCAGGGTTACCAAGAGACCCAGTACTTC.

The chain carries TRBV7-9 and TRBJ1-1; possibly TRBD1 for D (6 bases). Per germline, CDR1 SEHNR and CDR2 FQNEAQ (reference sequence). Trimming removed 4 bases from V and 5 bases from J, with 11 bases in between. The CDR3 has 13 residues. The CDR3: CASSYTGITEAFF. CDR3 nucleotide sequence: TGTGCCAGCAGCTATACAGGGATTACTGAAGCTTTCTTT. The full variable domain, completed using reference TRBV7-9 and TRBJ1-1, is DTGVSQNPRHKITKRGQNVTFRCDPISEHNRLYWYRQTLGQGPEFLTYFQNEAQLEKSRLLSDRFSAERPKGSFSTLEIQRTEQGDSAMYLCASSYTGITEAFFGQGTRLTVV.

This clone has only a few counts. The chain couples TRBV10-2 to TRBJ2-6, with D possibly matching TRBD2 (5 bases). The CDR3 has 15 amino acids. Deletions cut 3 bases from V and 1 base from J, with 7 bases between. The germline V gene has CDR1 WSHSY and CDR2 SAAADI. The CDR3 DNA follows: TGCGCCAGCAGTGACCCGGGGTCTGGGGCCAACGTCCTGACTTTC. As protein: CASSDPGSGANVLTF.

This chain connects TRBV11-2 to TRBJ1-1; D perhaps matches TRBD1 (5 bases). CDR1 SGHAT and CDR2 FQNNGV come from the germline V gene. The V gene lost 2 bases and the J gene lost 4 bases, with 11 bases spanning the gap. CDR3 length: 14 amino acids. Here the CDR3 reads CASSLSGVGTEAFF. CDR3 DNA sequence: TGTGCCAGCAGCTTATCGGGGGTTGGCACTGAAGCTTTCTTT.

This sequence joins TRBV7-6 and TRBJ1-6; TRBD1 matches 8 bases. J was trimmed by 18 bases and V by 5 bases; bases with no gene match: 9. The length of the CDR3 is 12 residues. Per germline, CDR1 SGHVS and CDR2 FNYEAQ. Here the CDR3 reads CASSLGTGAPHF. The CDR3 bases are TGTGCCAGCAGCCTAGGGACAGGCGCCCCCCACTTT. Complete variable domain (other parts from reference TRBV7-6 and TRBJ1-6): GAGVSQSPRYKVTKRGQDVALRCDPISGHVSLYWYRQALGQGPEFLTYFNYEAQQDKSGLPNDRFSAERPEGSISTLTIQRTEQRDSAMYRCASSLGTGAPHFGNGTRLTVT.

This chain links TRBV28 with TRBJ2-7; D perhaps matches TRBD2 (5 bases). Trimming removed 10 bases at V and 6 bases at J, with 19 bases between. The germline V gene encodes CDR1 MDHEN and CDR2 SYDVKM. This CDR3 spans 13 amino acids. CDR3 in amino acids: CATQLGSPPEQYF. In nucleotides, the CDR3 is TGTGCCACCCAACTAGGAAGCCCCCCCGAGCAGTACTTC.

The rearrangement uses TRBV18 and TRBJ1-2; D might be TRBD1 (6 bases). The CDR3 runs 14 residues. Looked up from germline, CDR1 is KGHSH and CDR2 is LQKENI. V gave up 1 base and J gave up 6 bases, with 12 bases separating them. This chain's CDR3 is CASSPRRDTDGYTF. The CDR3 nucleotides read TGTGCCAGCTCACCACGACGGGACACAGATGGCTACACCTTC. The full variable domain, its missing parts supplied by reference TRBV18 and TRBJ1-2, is NAGVMQNPRHLVRRRGQEARLRCSPMKGHSHVYWYRQLPEEGLKFMVYLQKENIIDESGMPKERFSAEFPKEGPSILRIQQVVRGDSAAYFCASSPRRDTDGYTFGSGTRLTVV.

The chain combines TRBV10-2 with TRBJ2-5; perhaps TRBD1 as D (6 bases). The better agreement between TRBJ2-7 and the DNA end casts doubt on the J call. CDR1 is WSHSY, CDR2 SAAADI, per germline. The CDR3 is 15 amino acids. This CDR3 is CASSHYLKGAYEQYF. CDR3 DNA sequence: TGCGCCAGCAGCCATTACTTGAAGGGGGCCTACGAGCAGTACTTC.

The CDR3 bases are TGTGCCTGGAGTGAAACGGGTAATGAAAAACTGTTTTTT. Protein: CAWSETGNEKLFF. V is TRBV30 and J is TRBJ1-4; unclear D gene. This CDR3 has 13 residues. V lost 1 base and J 4 bases, leaving 7 bases between the germline ends. Germline V gene sequence: CDR1 GTSNPN, CDR2 SVGIG (reference sequence).

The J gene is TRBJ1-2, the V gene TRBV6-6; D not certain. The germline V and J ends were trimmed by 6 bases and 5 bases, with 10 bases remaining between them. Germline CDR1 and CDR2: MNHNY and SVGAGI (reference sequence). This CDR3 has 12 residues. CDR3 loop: CASSHGVYGYTF. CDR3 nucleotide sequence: TGTGCCAGCAGCCACGGGGTTTATGGCTACACCTTC.